Sequencing of this T cell receptor (beta chain) was carried out in a study of T cells of healthy individuals. TCRdb re-analysed the 5' RACE reads in MiXCR, keeping a single row per CDR3 protein. The sample lists roughly 87,000 distinct CDR3 sequences; approximately 15% were seen once. The receptor's source is a human donor in good health.

CDR3 bases: TGTGCCAGCAACCTGGACTACACAGATACGCAGTATTTT. It encodes CASNLDYTDTQYF. This sequence joins TRBV28 and TRBJ2-3, with D possibly being TRBD2 (6 bases). The CDR3 loop spans 13 amino acids. Trimming pared 7 bases from V and 2 bases from J, leaving 10 bases between. The germline V gene has CDR1 MDHEN and CDR2 SYDVKM.